The 9 T cell receptor beta chains listed next were all sequenced from one sample in a study of OX40 agonist ivuxolimab in advanced cancers. Sequencing used immunoSEQ multiplex PCR; TCRdb keeps in-frame clones, though not all of them. The sample consists of tens of thousands of clones, about 91% of them appearing once. The sequencing here drew on CD4+ or CD8+ T cells sorted from blood, taken in a trial of the OX40 agonist ivuxolimab. The source of these receptors is an adult with an advanced solid tumor such as melanoma, head and neck, liver or kidney cancer.

As regards this clone: The same CDR3 arises from other DNA sequences in this sample as well. The V call is TRBV12-5, the J call TRBJ1-3; D is perhaps TRBD1 (5 bases). CDR1 LGHNT and CDR2 FRNRAP come from the germline V gene. V shed 0 bases and J shed 7 bases, with 16 bases lying between them. The CDR3 is made up of 16 amino acids. CDR3 loop: CASGLVLGLEGNTIYF. CDR3 coding DNA: TGTGCTAGTGGTTTGGTACTCGGGTTGGAGGGGAACACCATATATTTT.

The chain links TRBV7-9 to TRBJ1-1; D is ambiguous. V lost 3 bases and J 5 bases, leaving 13 bases between the germline ends. CDR1 and CDR2 from the germline V gene are SEHNR and FQNEAQ (reference sequence). This CDR3 contains 14 residues. In DNA form, the CDR3 reads TGTGCCAGCAGCTTGGTGGATGGTAGGACTGAAGCTTTCTTT. Protein product: CASSLVDGRTEAFF.

This clone is a singleton in its sample. The chain's CDR3 is CASSPGQGARGNEKLFF. The DNA of the CDR3 is TGTGCCAGTTCACCCGGACAGGGGGCGCGGGGTAATGAAAAACTGTTTTTT. The chain joins TRBV19 to TRBJ1-4; TRBD1 matches 11 bases. From germline, CDR1 is LNHDA and CDR2 SQIVND (reference sequence). The V and J ends lost 8 bases and 4 bases, in that order; junction bases with no gene match: 12. The CDR3 runs 17 residues.

The gene calls are TRBV6-1 and TRBJ1-1, with TRBD1 matching over 7 bases. Germline V gene data show CDR1 as MNHNS and CDR2 as SASEGT. The J segment lost 4 bases and the V segment lost 6 bases, leaving 11 bases of the junction unmatched. This CDR3 has 15 amino acids. The CDR3 is CASRTRQGRGTEAFF. CDR3 nucleotides: TGTGCCAGCAGGACCCGACAGGGTCGAGGCACTGAAGCTTTCTTT.

This chain links TRBV6-5 with TRBJ2-2; 7 positions match TRBD2. This CDR3 region has 14 residues. V shed 6 bases, J shed 4 bases, and the junction held 5 bases outside the gene matches. Per germline, CDR1 MNHEY and CDR2 SVGAGI. The CDR3 protein is CASRSPSGTGELFF. The CDR3 DNA sequence: TGTGCCAGCAGAAGCCCTAGCGGCACCGGGGAGCTGTTTTTT.

The chain uses TRBV6-5 and TRBJ2-1, with 10 bases fitting TRBD1. The ends lost 6 bases at V and 5 bases at J; junction bases unmatched: 7. CDR3 length equals 15 residues. Germline V gene lookup returns CDR1 MNHEY and CDR2 SVGAGI. The CDR3 loop is CASRTPGQGNNEQFF. CDR3 nucleotide sequence: TGTGCCAGCAGAACTCCGGGACAGGGGAACAATGAGCAGTTCTTC.

The genes are TRBV5-1 and TRBJ2-1, with 7 bases aligning to TRBD2. V trimming: 8 bases; J trimming: 7 bases; junction bases outside the gene matches: 15. Per germline, CDR1 SGHRS and CDR2 YFSETQ. The CDR3 is 15 amino acids. This CDR3 reads CASTREATIGNEQFF. The CDR3, as DNA: TGCGCCAGTACCCGGGAGGCCACAATAGGGAATGAGCAGTTCTTC.

The chain couples TRBV28 to TRBJ2-5; D not resolved. Germline V gene lookup returns CDR1 MDHEN and CDR2 SYDVKM. Trimming took off 1 base at V and 1 base at J, with 13 bases between the two ends. This CDR3 is 16 amino acids long. CDR3 sequence: CASSLYMALGQETQYF. In DNA, the CDR3 is TGTGCCAGCAGTTTATATATGGCCCTAGGCCAAGAGACCCAGTACTTC. Based on the CDR3 plus reference TRBV28 and TRBJ2-5, the full variable domain is DVKVTQSSRYLVKRTGEKVFLECVQDMDHENMFWYRQDPGLGLRLIYFSYDVKMKEKGDIPEGYSVSREKKERFSLILESASTNQTSMYLCASSLYMALGQETQYFGPGTRLLVL.

The V call is TRBV2, the J call TRBJ1-5; TRBD1 might be the D (5 bases). Trimming removed 3 bases at V and 3 bases at J, with 12 bases between. This CDR3 has 15 amino acids. Germline CDR1 and CDR2: SNHLY and FYNNEI. CDR3 protein: CASSELQGDNQPQHF. In DNA form, the CDR3 reads TGTGCCAGCAGTGAGTTGCAGGGAGACAATCAGCCCCAGCATTTT.